The present T cell receptor (beta chain) was sequenced within a study of control samples from healthy donors and cancer patients. Assay: immunoSEQ multiplex PCR; the TCRdb copy retains only in-frame clones and omits some. The sample includes about 270,000 clones, about four fifths of them seen just once. With V trimmed by 1 base and J by 13 bases, 9 bases remained unmatched. Germline V gives CDR1 LGHDT, CDR2 YNNKEL (reference sequence). CDR3 size: 13 residues. This receptor was taken from a woman aged 55-69 years with lung cancer. The specimen was PBMCs. The chain employs TRBV3-1 (or the pseudogene TRBV3-2) and TRBJ1-2; 7 nucleotides agree with TRBD1. For the CDR3, the DNA is TGTGCCAGCAGCCAAGGCCAGACAGGGTATAGCACCTTC. As protein: CASSQGQTGYSTF.